This T cell receptor beta chain was identified in a study of blood T cell repertoires in COVID-19. Study in general: Collection of acute and convalescent COVID-19 samples took place in the United States, Italy and Spain. T cells, B-cell-depleted T cells, or PBMCs provided the cDNA or gDNA that served as material.

Clinical histories supplied by participants themselves formed the basis of cohort assignment. V lost 7 bases, J lost 0 bases, and 10 bases lay in between. Germline CDR1 MNHEY, CDR2 SVGAGI. The CDR3 consists of 13 residues. The table came from immunoSEQ multiplex PCR; TCRdb's copy has only in-frame clones and leaves some out. Among roughly 190,000 clones listed, roughly 87% were seen once. The chain recombines TRBV6-5 with TRBJ2-7; D gene ambiguous. The TCR was taken from a woman aged 30 to 39 who had recovered from COVID-19. The sample taken for sequencing was PBMCs or T cells enriched from blood (not recorded which). The CDR3 reads CASTQTGSYEQYF. CDR3 nucleotides: TGTGCCAGCACCCAGACGGGCTCCTACGAGCAGTACTTC.